This entry describes one T cell receptor (beta chain). Its specificity is not known. Germline V gene data show CDR1 as MNHEY and CDR2 as SVGAGI. V lost 2 bases to trimming and J lost 6 bases, with 12 bases between them. The CDR3 has 14 residues. From RNA transcripts, TCR beta CDR3 regions were amplified. The TCR CDR3 first-round RT-PCR relied on the HTBI primer set. Via MiXCR, TCRdb re-called the multiplex PCR reads, giving one row per CDR3 protein. The repertoire has about 400,000 distinct CDR3 sequences, approximately 15% of them found once; the top ten carry about 4.9%. These data originate in a study of T cells in Graves' hyperthyroidism and ophthalmopathy. Study-level results: The majority of expanded thyroid clonotypes above 0.001 also appeared in blood.

The sequence derives from a woman younger than 35 with Graves' hyperthyroidism. The chain recombines TRBV6-5 with TRBJ2-3; no reliable D call. Sequencing was performed on blood. CDR3 protein: CASSYTRQSDTQYF. The CDR3 DNA reads TGTGCCAGCAGTTACACCCGTCAATCGGATACGCAGTATTTT.